This TCR beta chain was found in a study of cytomegalovirus exposure and HLA in healthy donors listed by TCRdb under 2017. Concerning the study at large: According to an earlier analysis of 587 of the donors, some 180 million T cells yielded 117 million unique TCR beta sequences and less than 300 Gb of sequence data. Every discovery cohort repertoire had been produced on one sequencing platform. Across 398 genotyped donors of the cohort, an average of about 240,000 unique TCR beta nucleotide sequences per donor were sequenced, and 15% to 20% of those sequences were non-productive. The study aimed to test whether signatures of past pathogen exposure could be identified by cataloging public T cell receptors. Among the roughly 400 genotyped donors, roughly 80% belonged to the genetic ancestry cluster associated with self-reported Caucasian donors. A later genetic analysis used genome-wide SNP genotypes for about three fifths of the 666 donors, treating that subset as a discovery cohort. In the later analysis, no new phenotypic data were used to find candidate immune exposures; instead, reliance was placed on TCR beta sequences and their occurrence across donors. Because of strong linkage in the cohort, five DR-DQ haplotypes were treated as single units for association and clustering. In an earlier analysis of 587 of the donors, high-throughput TCR beta sequencing was used to judge whether each TCR beta V gene segment behaved as functional or pseudogenic. Donor age, sex, ethnicity and CMV serostatus were collected together with the repertoire data. To predict cytomegalovirus infection status, the study combined high-throughput TCR immunosequencing, statistical association of individual TCRs with disease status, and machine learning. Class I and class II HLA loci were covered by the typing at four-digit resolution. Along with the approximately 700-subject first cohort, a separate validation cohort of roughly 110 different subjects was used. Roughly 300 gigabases of sequencing data and 70 million to 100 million unique TCR sequences were included in an early release covering roughly 600 HLA-typed donors. Typing coverage differed by locus: A, B, C, DRB1 and DQB1 were typed in roughly 620-630 donors, DQA1 in approximately 520, DPA1 in around 600, and DPB1 in 400 to 480. The T cell repertoires of 666 subjects were profiled by immunosequencing and related to cytomegalovirus serostatus. A later analysis re-analyzed previously published TCR beta repertoires from roughly 690 donors and added high-resolution HLA genotyping to study TCR occurrence patterns. Broad study findings and their caveats: According to a later analysis, parvovirus B19, influenza, CMV and Epstein-Barr virus appeared linked to several top co-occurrence clusters. A further reported finding was that TCR beta sequences accurately predicted the HLA-A and HLA-B alleles for most subjects in the first cohort. In an earlier analysis of some 540 of the donors, most TCR beta V segments appeared in productive rearrangements about 90% or about 30% of the time, broadly matching IMGT annotations. The 87-base-pair reads could not distinguish some IMGT-functional V segments, including TRBV6-2 and TRBV6-3, so those segments were excluded. A later analysis found that TCR association rates varied across HLA loci, with DRB1 alleles showing the most associated TCRs and HLA-C alleles the fewest. In both the original and validation cohorts, the classifier was reported to diagnose cytomegalovirus status with high specificity and sensitivity. The presence/absence analyses assumed that sequencing depth was roughly uniform across donors, and that assumption may not be true. Because HLA typing was unavailable for some donors at each locus, only the typed subset was used in association tests. It was suggested by the authors that the approach could potentially be generalized to other disease states and immunological phenotypes. A cluster of highly shared sequence variants was judged likely to be a technical artifact of the sequencing pipeline. While some public TCRs were present in many individuals, most TCR sequences turned up only very rarely across donors. A total of roughly 160 TCR beta chains were listed by the study as associated with cytomegalovirus. Compared with the roughly 700-donor mean, donors in an Asian-associated ancestry cluster had fewer N-insertions in productive TCRs, according to a later genetic analysis. In a later analysis, HLA-associated TCR beta chains were found to be more clonally expanded and to have lower generation probabilities than equally common non-associated chains. A few of the identified cytomegalovirus-associated TCR beta chains were confirmed in vitro to be specific for cytomegalovirus antigens. In a later analysis, some 17,000 TCR beta sequences were associated with specific HLA alleles at a false discovery rate of 0.05. A later analysis found that most CMV-associated TCR beta chains appeared HLA-restricted, with HLA associations seemingly driven largely by CMV exposure. For the cohort, immune exposure information was limited to CMV serostatus. Only TCR beta chains were sequenced in this cohort, and the absence of alpha or paired-chain data limited detectable features. Linkage disequilibrium might explain the correlated functional status among segregating V segments, but an unknown experimental factor could not be ruled out. V-gene and J-gene trimming of TCR beta chains was associated with a missense DCLRE1C variant in a later genetic analysis, and the association was replicated in an independent cohort. When HLA alleles, especially DR and DQ, strongly co-occurred, attributing TCR associations to individual alleles was difficult. Because counts were too low, about 18 rarely observed V segments, including chromosome 9 orphons, were excluded from the earlier analysis of fewer than 650 of the donors.

Library generation was performed with the immunoSEQ multiplex PCR assay. The multiplex PCR relied on a mix of 60 forward primers for TCR Vbeta segments and 13 reverse primers for TCR Jbeta segments. A multiplex PCR assay on genomic DNA amplified the CDR3 region of rearranged TCR beta genes. Amplified TCR beta libraries were sequenced as 87-base-pair reads on the Illumina HiSeq System. Under the source paper's analysis protocol: In a later analysis, roughly 80 million unique TCR beta chains were counted across the roughly 670 repertoires, and roughly 10 million of these chains were shared by at least two donors. To remove PCR and sequencing errors, raw reads were error-corrected and collapsed into unique sequences using a nearest-neighbor algorithm that merged closely related sequences. CDR3 sequences were aligned to IMGT reference sequences to assign V, D and J gene segments. For a sequence to be retained, a match of at least six nucleotides was required to both a V gene segment and a J gene segment. Rearrangements were classified as productive when the CDR3 lacked stop codons and remained in frame with V and J, and all other rearrangements were classified as non-productive. Following IMGT convention, CDR3 was defined as the stretch from the second conserved V-encoded cysteine to the conserved J-encoded phenylalanine. The earlier analysis of 450 to 750 of the donors excluded any sequence lacking an unambiguous match to a single V gene segment. In an earlier analysis of around 590 of the donors, a V segment was called functional when productive rearrangements were above 56.7%, and segregating when the standard deviation between donors exceeded 5%. A statistical classification framework was built to diagnose cytomegalovirus status from the catalog of TCR beta chain sequences. V and J gene assignment, in a later analysis, came from comparing TCR nucleotide sequences with IMGT/GENE-DB human TR gene sequences. Using the TCRdist pipeline, a later analysis assigned CDR3 sequences along with most-parsimonious VDJ recombination scenarios. In a later analysis, each TCR beta chain was defined by its CDR3 amino acid sequence together with its V-gene family, and reads lacking a unique V-gene family were excluded. As a way to deal with suspected cross-contamination and a sequencing artifact, a later analysis dropped approximately 590 nucleotide sequences that were highly shared and had low generation probability. In a later analysis, a clonal expansion index was calculated for each public chain from normalized within-repertoire ranks of inferred template counts. In a later analysis, generation probabilities were computed with a VDJ recombination model fitted to out-of-frame rearrangements, and the resulting probabilities were checked against IGoR. Hypergeometric tests were used in a later analysis to score TCR-TCR, TCR-HLA and TCR-CMV co-occurrence, with a repertoire-size bias correction applied to the TCR pairs. A later analysis estimated false discovery rates by permuting HLA or CMV assignments 20 times. A later analysis grouped co-occurring TCRs with DBSCAN, adding TCRdist sequence similarity when clustering within HLA-allele-positive subsets. Co-occurrence clustering excluded repertoires with fewer than 30,000 or more than 120,000 public chains, plus five with anomalous nucleotide sharing. Not all clones reach the TCRdb copy of this immuneACCESS table, which keeps in-frame sequences only. Checked studies attribute under half of the gap to unresolved V genes and leave the rest unexplained. For V, J and clone size, that table is used; D and trimming come from the DNA. For this sample there are some 170,000 clones; around 81% appear just once. The ten largest clones take up just under 5% of the sample.

To note about this clone: Its antigen is unknown. Base qualities are missing; no much larger clone stands one base away.

The germline ends are 10 bases apart after V is trimmed by 0 bases and J by 2 bases. The CDR3 holds 16 amino acids from the cysteine to the phenylalanine. The entry retains the CDR3 DNA only, 48 bases that are in frame from base 1. The CDR1 and CDR2 encoded by the germline V gene are LGHNA and YNFKEQ. The cohort consisted of some 670 healthy bone marrow donors. All cohort members were sampled while nominally healthy, although unrecorded immune exposures were likely present. The donor tested CMV seropositive and was one of the 289 seropositive cohort members. A peripheral blood sample was collected from each donor, and TCR beta sequencing was performed on peripheral blood mononuclear cells. The Qiagen DNeasy Blood Extraction Kit was used to extract genomic DNA from the blood cell samples.

The chain is encoded by TRBV4-2 joined to TRBJ2-2, with TRBD1 as a weak D call on 5 bases. The sequence was collected from a young woman in good health and CMV-seropositive. The sequenced sample consisted of PBMCs. The CDR3 is CASSQEQVTNTGELFF. Here is the DNA: TGTGCCAGCAGCCAAGAACAGGTGACAAACACCGGGGAGCTGTTTTTT.